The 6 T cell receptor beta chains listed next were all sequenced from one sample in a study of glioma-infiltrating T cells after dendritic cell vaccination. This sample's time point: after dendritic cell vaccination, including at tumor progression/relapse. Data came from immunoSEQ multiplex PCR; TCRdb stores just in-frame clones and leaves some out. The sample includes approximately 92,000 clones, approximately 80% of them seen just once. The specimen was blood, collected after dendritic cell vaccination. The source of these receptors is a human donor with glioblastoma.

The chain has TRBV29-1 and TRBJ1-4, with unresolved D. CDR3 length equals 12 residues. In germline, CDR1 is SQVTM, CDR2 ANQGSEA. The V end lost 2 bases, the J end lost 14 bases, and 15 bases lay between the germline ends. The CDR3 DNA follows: TGCAGCGTTGAAAGGGAGTCGGGATTGCTGTTTTTT. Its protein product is CSVERESGLLFF.

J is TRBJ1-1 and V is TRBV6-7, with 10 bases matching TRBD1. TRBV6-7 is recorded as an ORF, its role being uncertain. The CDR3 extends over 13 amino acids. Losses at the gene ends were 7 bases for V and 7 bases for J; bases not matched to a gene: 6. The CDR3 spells CASNRTGGFEAFF. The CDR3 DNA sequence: TGTGCCAGCAATCGGACAGGGGGGTTTGAAGCTTTCTTT.

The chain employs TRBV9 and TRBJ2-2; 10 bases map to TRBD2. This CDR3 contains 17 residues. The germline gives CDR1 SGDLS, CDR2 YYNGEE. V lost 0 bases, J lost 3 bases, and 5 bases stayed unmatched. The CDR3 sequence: CASSVEAGGPYTGELFF. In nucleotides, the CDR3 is TGTGCCAGCAGCGTAGAAGCGGGAGGGCCGTACACCGGGGAGCTGTTTTTT.

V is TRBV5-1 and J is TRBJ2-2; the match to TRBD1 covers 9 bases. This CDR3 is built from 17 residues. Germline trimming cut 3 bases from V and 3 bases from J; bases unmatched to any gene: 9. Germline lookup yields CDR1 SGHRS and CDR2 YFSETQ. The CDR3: CASSSGRTGEYTGELFF. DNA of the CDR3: TGCGCCAGCAGCTCGGGAAGGACAGGGGAATACACCGGGGAGCTGTTTTTT.

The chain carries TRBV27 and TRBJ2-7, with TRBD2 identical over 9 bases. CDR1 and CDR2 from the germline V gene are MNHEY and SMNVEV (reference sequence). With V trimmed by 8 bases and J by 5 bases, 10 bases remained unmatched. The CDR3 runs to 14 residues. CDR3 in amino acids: CASSLGGRANEQYF. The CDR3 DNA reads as TGTGCCAGCTCCCTGGGCGGGAGGGCAAACGAGCAGTACTTC.

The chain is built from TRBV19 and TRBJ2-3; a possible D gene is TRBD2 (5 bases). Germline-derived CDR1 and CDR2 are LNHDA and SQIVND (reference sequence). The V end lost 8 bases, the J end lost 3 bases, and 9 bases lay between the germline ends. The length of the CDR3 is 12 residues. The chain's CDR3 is CASRGITDTQYF. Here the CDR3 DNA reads TGTGCCAGTCGGGGAATAACAGATACGCAGTATTTT.